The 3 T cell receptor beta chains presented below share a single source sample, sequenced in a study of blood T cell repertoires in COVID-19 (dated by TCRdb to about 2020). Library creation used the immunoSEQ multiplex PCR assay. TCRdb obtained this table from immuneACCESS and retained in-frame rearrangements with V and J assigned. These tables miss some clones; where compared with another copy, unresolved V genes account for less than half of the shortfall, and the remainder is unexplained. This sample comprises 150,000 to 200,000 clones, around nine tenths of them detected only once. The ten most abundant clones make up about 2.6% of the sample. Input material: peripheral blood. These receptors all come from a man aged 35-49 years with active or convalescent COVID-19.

CDR3 sequence reads: CSVGQGTVEKLFF. As DNA, the CDR3 is TGCAGCGTTGGGCAAGGGACAGTTGAAAAACTGTTTTTT. The chain carries TRBV29-1 and TRBJ1-4; 7 bases agree with TRBD1. CDR1 and CDR2 (germline): SQVTM, ANQGSEA. This CDR3 is built from 13 residues. The V and J ends lost 4 bases and 7 bases, in that order; junction bases with no gene match: 6.

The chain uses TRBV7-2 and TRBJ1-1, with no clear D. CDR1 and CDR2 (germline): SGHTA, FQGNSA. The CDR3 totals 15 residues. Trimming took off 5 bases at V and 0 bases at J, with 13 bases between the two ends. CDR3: CASSQRRTLNTEAFF. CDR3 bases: TGTGCCAGCAGCCAACGAAGAACTTTGAACACTGAAGCTTTCTTT.

This CDR3 reads CASSLPDNEQFF. In DNA, the CDR3 is TGTGCCAGCAGCTTGCCCGACAATGAGCAGTTCTTC. The chain couples TRBV5-4 to TRBJ2-1, with no clear D. Germline CDR1 reads SGHNT; CDR2 reads YYREEE (reference sequence). The CDR3 runs to 12 residues. V gave up 1 base and J gave up 5 bases, with 4 bases separating them.